This T cell receptor (beta chain) stems from a study of vaccination and CD4 T cells after COVID-19. Study in general: Post-COVID draws came a median approximately 100 days after diagnosis (range 35 to 161).

Cultured CD4+ T cell DNA was sequenced using the Oncomine TCR Beta short-read assay. TCRdb reanalysed the PCR reads using MiXCR and keeps one entry per CDR3 protein. The profile shows about 6,000 distinct CDR3 sequences, about 50% of them singletons. Treatment of the sample: approximately nine-day PBMC culture with coronavirus spike peptide pools or control peptides (ViraFEST assay). Investigators obtained the unexposed donor's CD4+ T cells before the COVID-19 pandemic (2011-2018). It was with approximately 9.7 IU/ml IL-2 and 9 to 10 ug/ml peptide pools that approximately 2 million PBMCs per well were cultured. With respect to this clonotype: Its specificity is unknown.

The CDR3 is 14 residues long. V shed 4 bases and J shed 3 bases, with 12 bases lying between them. Per the germline V gene, CDR1 is SEHNR and CDR2 is FQNEAQ (reference sequence). The V call is TRBV7-9, the J call TRBJ1-2; D unclear. The sequence was obtained from a human donor in good health. Source material: CD4+ T cells from blood, cultured in vitro. The CDR3 loop reads CASSSIYRYYGYTF. CDR3 sequence (DNA): TGTGCCAGCAGCTCAATCTACAGATACTATGGCTACACCTTC.